The 19 T cell receptor beta chains presented below share a single source sample, sequenced in a study of STAT5B mutations in CD4+ large granular lymphocyte leukemia. Profiling relied on immunoSEQ multiplex PCR, and the TCRdb table lists in-frame clones only, not all of them. The table shows 20,000 to 25,000 clones, with about 80% occurring only once. The specimen was CD4+ T cells from blood buffy coats. Source of these receptors: a human donor in good health.

The chain carries TRBV5-1 and TRBJ2-7; D uncertain. The germline CDR1 and CDR2 sequences are SGHRS and YFSETQ. The CDR3 length is 13 residues. V shed 0 bases and J shed 4 bases, with 8 bases lying between them. CDR3 sequence (DNA): TGCGCCAGCAGCTTGGCCCCCCAATACGAGCAGTACTTC. Translated: CASSLAPQYEQYF.

The gene calls are TRBV7-2 and TRBJ2-3; 10 bases map to TRBD2. CDR3 length equals 16 residues. From germline, CDR1 is SGHTA and CDR2 FQGNSA. V was clipped by 3 bases and J by 1 base; unmatched bases: 4. This CDR3 reads CASSFGLAGGTDTQYF. In DNA, the CDR3 is TGTGCCAGCAGCTTCGGCCTAGCGGGGGGCACAGATACGCAGTATTTT.

The chain joins TRBV30 to TRBJ2-1; D possibly corresponds to TRBD2 (6 bases). The CDR3 consists of 15 residues. Trimming cost V 3 bases and J 5 bases, with 17 bases left between them. Germline assignment: CDR1 GTSNPN and CDR2 SVGIG (reference sequence). CDR3 loop: CAWRQAGTVHNEQFF. In nucleotides, the CDR3 is TGTGCCTGGAGACAAGCCGGGACTGTACACAATGAGCAGTTCTTC. The full variable domain, rest sourced from reference TRBV30 and TRBJ2-1, is SQTIHQWPATLVQPVGSPLSLECTVEGTSNPNLYWYRQAAGRGLQLLFYSVGIGQISSEVPQNLSASRPQDRQFILSSKKLLLSDSGFYLCAWRQAGTVHNEQFFGPGTRLTVL.

The chain recombines TRBV28 with TRBJ2-7, with D possibly matching TRBD2 (6 bases). Trimming removed 8 bases from V and 3 bases from J, with 8 bases in between. Per germline, CDR1 MDHEN and CDR2 SYDVKM. The CDR3 covers 11 residues. As DNA, the CDR3 is TGTGCCAGCGGGAGGTACTACGAGCAGTACTTC. Protein: CASGRYYEQYF.

The V gene is TRBV5-4, the J gene TRBJ2-2; D gene uncertain. V was clipped by 2 bases and J by 1 base, with 6 bases between them. This CDR3 region has 14 residues. Germline CDR1 is SGHNT and CDR2 is YYREEE (reference sequence). The CDR3 loop is CASSFVGNTGELFF. For the CDR3, the DNA is TGTGCCAGCAGCTTCGTCGGGAACACCGGGGAGCTGTTTTTT.

V is TRBV2 and J is TRBJ2-1; 8 bases fit TRBD2. V shed 7 bases, J shed 7 bases, and the junction held 9 bases outside the gene matches. The germline V gene has CDR1 SNHLY and CDR2 FYNNEI. The CDR3 covers 14 residues. For the CDR3, the DNA is TGTGCCAGCAAACCGACTAGCGCTGGGAATGAGCAGTTCTTC. This sequence encodes CASKPTSAGNEQFF.

In its sample, this clone was seen a few times. This rearrangement joins TRBV7-9 to TRBJ1-1, with 7 bases fitting TRBD1. Germline V gives CDR1 SEHNR, CDR2 FQNEAQ (reference sequence). Trimming at V came to 5 bases and at J to 3 bases, leaving 6 bases not matched to a gene. The CDR3 consists of 14 residues. Written as DNA, the CDR3 is TGTGCCAGCAGCCCCCGAGACAGGGACACTGAAGCTTTCTTT. This encodes CASSPRDRDTEAFF.

CDR3 loop: CASSPPTPNTGELFF. The DNA of the CDR3 is TGCGCCAGCAGCCCTCCCACCCCGAACACCGGGGAGCTGTTTTTT. The chain joins TRBV5-1 to TRBJ2-2; D is unresolved. Per the germline V gene, CDR1 is SGHRS and CDR2 is YFSETQ. The CDR3 spans 15 residues. With 4 bases removed from V and 0 bases from J, the gap between germline ends came to 10 bases.

This chain uses TRBV5-1 with TRBJ2-4; maybe TRBD2 (5 bases). The CDR3 loop spans 13 amino acids. Germline-derived CDR1 and CDR2 are SGHRS and YFSETQ. Trimming cost V 0 bases and J 8 bases, with 9 bases left between them. The CDR3 loop is CASSLGGLDIQYF. The CDR3 bases are TGCGCCAGCAGCTTGGGAGGGTTGGACATTCAGTACTTC.

V gene TRBV11-2 combines with J gene TRBJ2-5; tentatively, D is TRBD2 (6 bases). The J call is uncertain, as TRBJ2-7 better fits the DNA end. The CDR3 extends over 15 amino acids. In germline, CDR1 is SGHAT, CDR2 FQNNGV. The CDR3 region is CASLLSGTVPYEQYF. The CDR3 DNA reads as TGTGCCAGCCTCCTATCCGGGACTGTGCCCTACGAGCAGTACTTC.

This rearrangement joins TRBV7-9 to TRBJ2-2, with 12 bases identical to TRBD1. Looked up from germline, CDR1 is SEHNR and CDR2 is FQNEAQ (reference sequence). The ends lost 6 bases at V and 7 bases at J; junction bases unmatched: 6. This CDR3 has 15 amino acids. The CDR3 loop reads CASSSGTGGIGELFF. CDR3 nucleotide sequence: TGTGCCAGCAGTTCCGGGACAGGGGGCATCGGGGAGCTGTTTTTT.

The V gene is TRBV7-8, the J gene TRBJ1-1; 7 positions agree with TRBD1. This CDR3 contains 14 residues. Trimming cost V 5 bases and J 1 base; bases outside gene matches: 4. Germline lookup yields CDR1 SGHVS and CDR2 FQNEAQ. This CDR3 reads CASSTGTANTEAFF. The CDR3 DNA sequence: TGTGCCAGCAGCACCGGGACAGCGAACACTGAAGCTTTCTTT. Filled out from reference TRBV7-8 and TRBJ1-1, the complete variable domain reads GAGVSQSPRYKVAKRGQDVALRCDPISGHVSLFWYQQALGQGPEFLTYFQNEAQLDKSGLPSDRFFAERPEGSVSTLKIQRTQQEDSAVYLCASSTGTANTEAFFGQGTRLTVV.

This clone has only a few counts. The V call is TRBV20-1, the J call TRBJ1-1; no firm D call. The CDR3 has 11 amino acids. CDR1 and CDR2 (germline): DFQATT, SNEGSKA (reference sequence). Deletions cut 7 bases from V and 3 bases from J, with 9 bases between. CDR3 residues: CSVGLYTEAFF. The CDR3 nucleotides are TGCAGTGTCGGTCTGTACACTGAAGCTTTCTTT.

The chain recombines TRBV5-1 with TRBJ2-1; 7 bases agree with TRBD1. From germline, CDR1 is SGHRS and CDR2 YFSETQ. The CDR3 extends over 15 amino acids. Trimming took 0 bases from V and 10 from J; bases not matched to a gene: 10. The CDR3 reads CASSLGQGSWEEQFF. CDR3 DNA sequence: TGCGCCAGCAGCTTGGGACAGGGAAGTTGGGAGGAGCAGTTCTTC.

The V gene is TRBV6-5, the J gene TRBJ2-5, with a weak D call TRBD1 (6 bases). The end of the DNA fits TRBJ2-7 better, so the J call may be wrong. This CDR3 comprises 14 residues. Germline V gene data show CDR1 as MNHEY and CDR2 as SVGAGI. The CDR3 nucleotides are TGTGCCAGCAGCTTATTCAAGGGGGCCTACGAGCAGTACTTC. Protein product: CASSLFKGAYEQYF.

Sample share makes this clone medium-sized (0.01 to 0.1%). The rearrangement joins TRBV2 to TRBJ1-5; D is uncertain. The V end lost 6 bases, the J end lost 6 bases, and 9 bases lay between the germline ends. The CDR3 contains 12 residues. The germline CDR1 and CDR2 sequences are SNHLY and FYNNEI. The DNA for the CDR3 is TGTGCCAGCAGCCCCTCCGGTCAGCCCCAGCATTTT. Its protein is CASSPSGQPQHF.

The rearrangement uses TRBV5-6 and TRBJ2-7; 8 bases are a match to TRBD2. The junction had 12 bases not matched to a gene; V was cut back by 4 bases and J by 3 bases. Germline loops: CDR1 SGHDT, CDR2 YYEEEE. The CDR3 runs to 16 residues. DNA for the CDR3: TGTGCCAGCAGCCCGAAGAGGACTAGCAGGAACTACGAGCAGTACTTC. Encoded protein: CASSPKRTSRNYEQYF.

The J gene is TRBJ2-7, the V gene TRBV11-3; D is possibly TRBD1 (7 bases). This CDR3 region has 15 residues. The germline V and J ends were trimmed by 1 base and 10 bases, with 20 bases remaining between them. Germline V gene sequence: CDR1 SGHNT, CDR2 YENEEA. In nucleotides, the CDR3 is TGTGCCAGCAGCTTAGTAGGAGGGGGCGTGGGGGAACAGTACTTC. Amino acid sequence: CASSLVGGGVGEQYF.

The rearrangement joins TRBV6-1 to TRBJ2-1; D remains unclear. Per the germline V gene, CDR1 is MNHNS and CDR2 is SASEGT. Trimming took 2 bases from V and 5 from J, leaving 13 bases between them. This CDR3 is built from 15 residues. In DNA, the CDR3 is TGTGCCAGCAGTGAATGGTCTGGGTACGACAATGAGCAGTTCTTC. This encodes CASSEWSGYDNEQFF.